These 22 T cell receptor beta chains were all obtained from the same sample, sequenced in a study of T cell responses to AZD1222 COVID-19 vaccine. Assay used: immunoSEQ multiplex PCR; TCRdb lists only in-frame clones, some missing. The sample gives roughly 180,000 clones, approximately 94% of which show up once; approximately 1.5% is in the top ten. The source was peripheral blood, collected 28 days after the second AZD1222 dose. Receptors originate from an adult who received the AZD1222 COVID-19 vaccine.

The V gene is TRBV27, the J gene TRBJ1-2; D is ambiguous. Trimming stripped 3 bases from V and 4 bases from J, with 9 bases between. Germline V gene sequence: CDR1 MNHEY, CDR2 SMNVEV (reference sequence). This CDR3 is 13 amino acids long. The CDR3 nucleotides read TGTGCCAGCAGTTTCGGGCCCTCCTATGGCTACACCTTC. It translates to CASSFGPSYGYTF.

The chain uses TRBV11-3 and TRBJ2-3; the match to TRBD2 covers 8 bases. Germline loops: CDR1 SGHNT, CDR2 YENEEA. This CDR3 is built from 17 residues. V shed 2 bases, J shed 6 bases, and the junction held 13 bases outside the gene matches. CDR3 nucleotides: TGTGCCAGCAGCTTAAGCCGACTAGCGAGAGGAGTGGATACGCAGTATTTT. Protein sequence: CASSLSRLARGVDTQYF.

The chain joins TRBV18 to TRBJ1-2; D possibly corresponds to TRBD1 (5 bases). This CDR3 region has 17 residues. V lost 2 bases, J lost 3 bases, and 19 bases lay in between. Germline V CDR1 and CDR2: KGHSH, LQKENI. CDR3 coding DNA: TGTGCCAGCTCACCAAGGGAGACAGAACCTTTATACTATGGCTACACCTTC. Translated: CASSPRETEPLYYGYTF.

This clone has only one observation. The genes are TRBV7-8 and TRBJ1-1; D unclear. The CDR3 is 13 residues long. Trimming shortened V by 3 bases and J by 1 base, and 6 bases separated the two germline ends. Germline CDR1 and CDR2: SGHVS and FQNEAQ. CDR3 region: CASSFRENTEAFF. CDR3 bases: TGTGCCAGCAGCTTCAGAGAGAACACTGAAGCTTTCTTT. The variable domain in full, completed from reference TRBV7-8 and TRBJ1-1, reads GAGVSQSPRYKVAKRGQDVALRCDPISGHVSLFWYQQALGQGPEFLTYFQNEAQLDKSGLPSDRFFAERPEGSVSTLKIQRTQQEDSAVYLCASSFRENTEAFFGQGTRLTVV.

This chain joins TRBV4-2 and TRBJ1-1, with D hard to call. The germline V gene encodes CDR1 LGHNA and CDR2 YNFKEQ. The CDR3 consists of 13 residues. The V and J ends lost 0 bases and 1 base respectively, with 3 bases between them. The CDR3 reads CASSQDRNTEAFF. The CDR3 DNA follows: TGTGCCAGCAGCCAAGATCGGAACACTGAAGCTTTCTTT.

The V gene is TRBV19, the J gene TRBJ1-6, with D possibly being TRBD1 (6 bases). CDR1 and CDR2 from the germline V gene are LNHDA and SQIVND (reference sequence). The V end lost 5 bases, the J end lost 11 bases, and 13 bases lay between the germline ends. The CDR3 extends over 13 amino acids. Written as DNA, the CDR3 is TGTGCCAGTAGTTACAGGGCCGAGGCACCCCTCCACTTT. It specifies CASSYRAEAPLHF.

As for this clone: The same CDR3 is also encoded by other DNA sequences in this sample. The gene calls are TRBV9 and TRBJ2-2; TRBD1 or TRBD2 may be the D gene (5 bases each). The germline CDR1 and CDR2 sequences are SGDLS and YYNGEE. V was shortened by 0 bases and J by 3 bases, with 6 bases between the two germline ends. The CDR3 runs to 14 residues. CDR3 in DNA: TGTGCCAGCAGCGTAGTGGGGGACACCGGGGAGCTGTTTTTT. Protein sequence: CASSVVGDTGELFF. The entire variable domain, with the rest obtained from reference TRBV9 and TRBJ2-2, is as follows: DSGVTQTPKHLITATGQRVTLRCSPRSGDLSVYWYQQSLDQGLQFLIQYYNGEERAKGNILERFSAQQFPDLHSELNLSSLELGDSALYFCASSVVGDTGELFFGEGSRLTVL.

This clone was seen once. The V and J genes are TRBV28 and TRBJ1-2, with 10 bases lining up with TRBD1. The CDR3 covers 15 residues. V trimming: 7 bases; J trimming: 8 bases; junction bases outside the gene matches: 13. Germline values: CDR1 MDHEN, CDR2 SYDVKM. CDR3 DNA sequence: TGTGCCAGCATGGGCCCCGAGACAGGGGGCGGGGGCTACACCTTC. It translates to CASMGPETGGGGYTF.

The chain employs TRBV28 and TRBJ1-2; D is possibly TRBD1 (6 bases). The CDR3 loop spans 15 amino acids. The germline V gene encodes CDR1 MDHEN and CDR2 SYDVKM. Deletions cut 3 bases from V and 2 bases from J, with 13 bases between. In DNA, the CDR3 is TGTGCCAGCAGTTTGGGGGCCAGGGGAAACTATGGCTACACCTTC. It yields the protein CASSLGARGNYGYTF.

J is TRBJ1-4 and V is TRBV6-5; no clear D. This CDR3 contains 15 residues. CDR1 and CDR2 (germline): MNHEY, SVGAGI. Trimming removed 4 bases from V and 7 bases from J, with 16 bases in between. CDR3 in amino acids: CASSFSGKVGEKLFF. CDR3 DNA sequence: TGTGCCAGCAGTTTCTCAGGAAAAGTGGGTGAAAAACTGTTTTTT.

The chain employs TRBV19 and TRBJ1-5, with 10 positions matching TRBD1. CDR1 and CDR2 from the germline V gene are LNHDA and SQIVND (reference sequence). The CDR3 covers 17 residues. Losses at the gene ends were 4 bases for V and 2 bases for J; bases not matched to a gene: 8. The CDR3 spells CASSTRDRGLGNQPQHF. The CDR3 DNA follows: TGTGCCAGTAGTACCCGAGACAGGGGGCTCGGCAATCAGCCCCAGCATTTT.

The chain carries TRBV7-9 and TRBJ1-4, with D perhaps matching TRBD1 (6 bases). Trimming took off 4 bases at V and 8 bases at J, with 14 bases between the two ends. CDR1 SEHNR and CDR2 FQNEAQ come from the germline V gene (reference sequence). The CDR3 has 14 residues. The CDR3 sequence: CASSSEPGHEKLFF. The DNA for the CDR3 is TGTGCCAGCAGCTCCGAACCGGGACACGAAAAACTGTTTTTT. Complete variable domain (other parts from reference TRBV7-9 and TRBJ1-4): DTGVSQNPRHKITKRGQNVTFRCDPISEHNRLYWYRQTLGQGPEFLTYFQNEAQLEKSRLLSDRFSAERPKGSFSTLEIQRTEQGDSAMYLCASSSEPGHEKLFFGSGTQLSVL.

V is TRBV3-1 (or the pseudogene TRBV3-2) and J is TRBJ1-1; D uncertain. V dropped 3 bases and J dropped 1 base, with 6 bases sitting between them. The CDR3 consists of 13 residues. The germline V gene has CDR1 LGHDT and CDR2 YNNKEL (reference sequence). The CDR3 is CASSQVENTEAFF. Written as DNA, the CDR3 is TGTGCCAGCAGCCAGGTTGAGAACACTGAAGCTTTCTTT.

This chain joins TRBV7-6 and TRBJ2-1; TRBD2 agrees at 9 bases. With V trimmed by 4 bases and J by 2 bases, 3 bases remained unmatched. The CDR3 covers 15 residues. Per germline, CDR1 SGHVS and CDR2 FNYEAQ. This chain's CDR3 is CASSSGLAPYNEQFF. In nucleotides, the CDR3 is TGTGCCAGCAGCTCCGGACTAGCGCCCTACAATGAGCAGTTCTTC.

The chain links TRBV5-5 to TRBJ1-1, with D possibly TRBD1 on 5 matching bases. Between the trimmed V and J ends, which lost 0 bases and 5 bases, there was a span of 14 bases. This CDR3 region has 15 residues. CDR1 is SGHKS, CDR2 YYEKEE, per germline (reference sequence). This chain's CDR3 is CASSLVPGTTTEAFF. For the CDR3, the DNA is TGTGCCAGCAGCTTGGTTCCGGGGACTACTACTGAAGCTTTCTTT.

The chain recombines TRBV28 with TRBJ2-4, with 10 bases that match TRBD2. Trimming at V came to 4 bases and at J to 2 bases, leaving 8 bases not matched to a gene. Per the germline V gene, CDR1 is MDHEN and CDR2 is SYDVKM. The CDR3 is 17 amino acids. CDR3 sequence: CASSYHRTSGTKNIQYF. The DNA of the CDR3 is TGTGCCAGCAGTTACCATCGGACTAGCGGAACCAAAAACATTCAGTACTTC. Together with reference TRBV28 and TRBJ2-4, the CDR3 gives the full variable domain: DVKVTQSSRYLVKRTGEKVFLECVQDMDHENMFWYRQDPGLGLRLIYFSYDVKMKEKGDIPEGYSVSREKKERFSLILESASTNQTSMYLCASSYHRTSGTKNIQYFGAGTRLSVL.

The CDR3 here is CASSEEGAGGYTF. The CDR3 region has the DNA TGTGCCAGCAGTGAAGAAGGGGCAGGTGGCTACACCTTC. The chain employs TRBV6-1 and TRBJ1-2; D may be TRBD1 (5 bases). V shed 1 base and J shed 7 bases, with 10 bases lying between them. Germline CDR1 and CDR2: MNHNS and SASEGT. The CDR3 extends over 13 amino acids.

Written as DNA, the CDR3 is TGTGCCAGCAGCCTAAGCGCAGGGATCGGTGAAAAACTGTTTTTT. This codes for CASSLSAGIGEKLFF. V usage is TRBV11-3 and J usage is TRBJ1-4; TRBD1 might be the D (5 bases). This CDR3 has 15 amino acids. Germline V gives CDR1 SGHNT, CDR2 YENEEA. The V gene lost 5 bases and the J gene lost 7 bases, with 17 bases spanning the gap.

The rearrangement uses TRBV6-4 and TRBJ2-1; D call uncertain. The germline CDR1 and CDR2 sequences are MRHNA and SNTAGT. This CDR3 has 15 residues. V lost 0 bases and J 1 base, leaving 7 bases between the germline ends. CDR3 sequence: CASSDSGLSYNEQFF. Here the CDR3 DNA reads TGTGCCAGCAGTGACTCGGGGTTGTCCTACAATGAGCAGTTCTTC.

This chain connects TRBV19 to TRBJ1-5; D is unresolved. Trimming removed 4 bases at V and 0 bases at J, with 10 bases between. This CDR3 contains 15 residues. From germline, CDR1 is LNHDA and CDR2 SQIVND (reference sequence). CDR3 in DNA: TGTGCCAGTAGTAGCCAGCCCTATAGCAATCAGCCCCAGCATTTT. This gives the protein CASSSQPYSNQPQHF.

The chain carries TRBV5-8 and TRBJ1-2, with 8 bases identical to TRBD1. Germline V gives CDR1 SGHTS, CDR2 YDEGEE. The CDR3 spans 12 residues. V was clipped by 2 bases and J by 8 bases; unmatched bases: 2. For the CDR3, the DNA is TGTGCCAGCAGCTTTAGGGACAGGGGCTACACCTTC. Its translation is CASSFRDRGYTF.

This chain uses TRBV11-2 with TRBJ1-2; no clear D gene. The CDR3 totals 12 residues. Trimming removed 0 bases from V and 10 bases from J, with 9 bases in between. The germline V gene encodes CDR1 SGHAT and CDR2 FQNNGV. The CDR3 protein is CASSLDQRSYTF. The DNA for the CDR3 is TGTGCCAGCAGCTTAGATCAAAGGTCCTACACCTTC.